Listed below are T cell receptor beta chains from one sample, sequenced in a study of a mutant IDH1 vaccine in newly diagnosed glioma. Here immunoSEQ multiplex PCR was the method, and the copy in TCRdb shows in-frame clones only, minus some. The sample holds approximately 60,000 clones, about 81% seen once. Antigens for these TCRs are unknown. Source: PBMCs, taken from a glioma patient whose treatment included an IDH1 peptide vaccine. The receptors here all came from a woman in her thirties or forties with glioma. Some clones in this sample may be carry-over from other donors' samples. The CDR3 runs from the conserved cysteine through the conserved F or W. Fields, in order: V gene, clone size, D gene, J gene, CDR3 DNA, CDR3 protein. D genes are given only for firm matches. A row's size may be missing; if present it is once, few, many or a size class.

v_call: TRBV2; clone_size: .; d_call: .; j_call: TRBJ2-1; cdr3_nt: TGTGCCAGCAGGGGGGGTGGAACTGAGCAGTTCTTC; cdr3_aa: CASRGGGTEQFF
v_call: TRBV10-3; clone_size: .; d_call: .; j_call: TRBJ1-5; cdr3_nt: TGTGCCATCAGTGAGTCGGCTAGCAATCAGCCCCAGCATTTT; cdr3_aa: CAISESASNQPQHF
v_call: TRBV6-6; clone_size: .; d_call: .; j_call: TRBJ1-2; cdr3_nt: TGTGCCAGCAATTCAGGGGCGGTTCCGGATGGCTACACCTTC; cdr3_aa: CASNSGAVPDGYTF
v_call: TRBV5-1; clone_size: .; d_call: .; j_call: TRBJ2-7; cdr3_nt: TGCGCCAGCAGCCCCAGCGGGCCCTCCTTCTCCTACGAGCAGTACTTC; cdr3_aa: CASSPSGPSFSYEQYF
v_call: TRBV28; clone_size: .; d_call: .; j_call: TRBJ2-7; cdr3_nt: TGTGCCAGCAGTCCCCCTGGTAGCGGCTTCACCTACGAGCAGTACTTC; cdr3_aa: CASSPPGSGFTYEQYF
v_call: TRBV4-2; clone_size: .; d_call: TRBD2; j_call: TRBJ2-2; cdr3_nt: TGTGCCAGCAGCCAGGCACTAGCGGGAACGGCCGGGGAGCTGTTTTTT; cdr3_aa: CASSQALAGTAGELFF
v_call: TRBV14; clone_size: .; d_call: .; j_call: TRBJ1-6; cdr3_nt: TGTGCCAGCAGCCTAGGGGGGGCGACGGGTTCACCCCTCCACTTT; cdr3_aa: CASSLGGATGSPLHF
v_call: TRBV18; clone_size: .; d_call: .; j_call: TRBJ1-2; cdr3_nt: TGTGCCAGCTATGTGGACAGAGCGCTCGATGGCTACACCTTC; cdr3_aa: CASYVDRALDGYTF
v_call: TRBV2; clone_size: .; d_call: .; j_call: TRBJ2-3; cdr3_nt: TGTGCCAGCACCTCACAGTTTGGCACAGATACGCAGTATTTT; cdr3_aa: CASTSQFGTDTQYF
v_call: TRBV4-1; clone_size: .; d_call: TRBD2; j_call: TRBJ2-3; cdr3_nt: TGCGCCAGCAGCCAAGAAACAGGCGTGGCTAGCGGGAGCACAGATACGCAGTATTTT; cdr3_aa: CASSQETGVASGSTDTQYF
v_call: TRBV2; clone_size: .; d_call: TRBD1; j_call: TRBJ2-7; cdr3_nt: TGTGCCAGCAGTGGACAGGGCTACGAGCAGTACTTC; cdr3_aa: CASSGQGYEQYF
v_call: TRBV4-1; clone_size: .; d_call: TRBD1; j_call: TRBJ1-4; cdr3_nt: TGCGCCAGCAGCCTTCGACAGGGGGGAGGCTGGGATGAAAAACTGTTTTTT; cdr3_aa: CASSLRQGGGWDEKLFF
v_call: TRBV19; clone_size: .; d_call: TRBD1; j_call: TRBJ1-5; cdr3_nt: TGTGCCAGTAGTATTCAGGGGGGAAGCAATCAGCCCCAGCATTTT; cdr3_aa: CASSIQGGSNQPQHF
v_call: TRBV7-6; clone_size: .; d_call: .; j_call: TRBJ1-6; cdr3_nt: TGTGCCAGCAGCTCATACGGGGGCGCGGGTAATTCACCCCTCCACTTT; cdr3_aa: CASSSYGGAGNSPLHF
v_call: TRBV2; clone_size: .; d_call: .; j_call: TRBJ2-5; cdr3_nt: TGTGCCAGCAGTGAAGGGATCGGGGACCGAGAGACCCAGTACTTC; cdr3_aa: CASSEGIGDRETQYF
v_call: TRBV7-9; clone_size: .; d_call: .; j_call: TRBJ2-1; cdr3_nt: TGTGCCAGCAGCTTACGGGCGAACTCCTACAATGAGCAGTTCTTC; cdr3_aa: CASSLRANSYNEQFF
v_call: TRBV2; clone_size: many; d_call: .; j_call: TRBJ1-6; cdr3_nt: TGTGCCAGCACCAAGGATGGAAGCTCCTATAATTCACCCCTCCACTTT; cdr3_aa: CASTKDGSSYNSPLHF
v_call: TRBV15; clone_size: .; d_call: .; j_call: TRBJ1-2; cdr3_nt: TGTGCCACCAGCAGCGAACAGGGTTTCAACTATGGCTACACCTTC; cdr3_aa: CATSSEQGFNYGYTF
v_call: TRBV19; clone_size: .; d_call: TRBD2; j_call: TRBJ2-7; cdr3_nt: TGTGCCAGTAGTCCAGCGGGGAACTCCTACGAGCAGTACTTC; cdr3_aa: CASSPAGNSYEQYF
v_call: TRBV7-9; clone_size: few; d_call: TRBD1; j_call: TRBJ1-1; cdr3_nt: TGTGCCAGCAGCCCGACAGGGATGAGGACTGAAGCTTTCTTT; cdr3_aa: CASSPTGMRTEAFF
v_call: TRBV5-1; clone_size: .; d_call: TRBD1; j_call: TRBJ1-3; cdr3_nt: TGCGCCAGCAGCTGGGGACAGGGATCTGGAAACACCATATATTTT; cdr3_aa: CASSWGQGSGNTIYF
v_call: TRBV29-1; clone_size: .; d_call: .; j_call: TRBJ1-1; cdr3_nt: TGCAGCGTGGAATCGGGACGGAGTCACACTGAAGCTTTCTTT; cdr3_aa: CSVESGRSHTEAFF
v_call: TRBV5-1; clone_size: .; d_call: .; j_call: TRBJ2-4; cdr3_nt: TGCGCCAGCAGCCCATTGAACGGTGGGATTCAGTACTTC; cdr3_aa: CASSPLNGGIQYF
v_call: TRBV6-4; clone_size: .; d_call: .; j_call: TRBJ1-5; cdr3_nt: TGTGCCAGAGTCCCCGCTTTAATCGGGCCCAATCAGCCCCAGCATTTT; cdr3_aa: CARVPALIGPNQPQHF
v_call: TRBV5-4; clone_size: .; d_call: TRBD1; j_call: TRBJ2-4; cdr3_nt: TGTGCCAGCAGCGCCGGGACAGCTAACATTCAGTACTTC; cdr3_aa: CASSAGTANIQYF
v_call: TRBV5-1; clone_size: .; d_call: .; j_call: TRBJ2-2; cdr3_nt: TGCGCCAGCACCCCCCGCCCGGACACCGGGGAGCTGTTTTTT; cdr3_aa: CASTPRPDTGELFF
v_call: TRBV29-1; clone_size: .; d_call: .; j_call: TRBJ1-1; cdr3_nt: TGCAGCGTTGAGCGGGCCAGGGGAGGTGAAGCTTTCTTT; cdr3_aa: CSVERARGGEAFF
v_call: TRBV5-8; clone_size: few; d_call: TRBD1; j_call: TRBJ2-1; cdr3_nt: TGTGCCAGCGCAGGGACAGTCGGGTACAATGAGCAGTTCTTC; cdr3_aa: CASAGTVGYNEQFF
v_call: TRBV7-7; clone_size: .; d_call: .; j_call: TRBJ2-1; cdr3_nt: TGTGCTAGCAGCTTAGCAAGCAGCTCCTACAATGAGCAGTTCTTC; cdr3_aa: CASSLASSSYNEQFF
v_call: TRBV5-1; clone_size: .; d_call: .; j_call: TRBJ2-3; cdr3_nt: TGCGCCACCTCCCACCCCGGGGACGATACGCAGTATTTT; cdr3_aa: CATSHPGDDTQYF
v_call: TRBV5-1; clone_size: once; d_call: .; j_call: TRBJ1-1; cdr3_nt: TGCGCCAGCAGCTTGGTGGGGGGAGGGAACACTGAAGCTTTCTTT; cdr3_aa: CASSLVGGGNTEAFF
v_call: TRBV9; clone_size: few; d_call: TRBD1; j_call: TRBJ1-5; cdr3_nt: TGTGCCAGCAGCGAGGACGGACAGGGGGACTATCAGCCCCAGCATTTT; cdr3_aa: CASSEDGQGDYQPQHF
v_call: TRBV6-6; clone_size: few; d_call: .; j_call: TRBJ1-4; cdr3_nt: TGTGCCAGCAGTTATCAGGGAGGGGTTGAAAAACTGTTTTTT; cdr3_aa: CASSYQGGVEKLFF